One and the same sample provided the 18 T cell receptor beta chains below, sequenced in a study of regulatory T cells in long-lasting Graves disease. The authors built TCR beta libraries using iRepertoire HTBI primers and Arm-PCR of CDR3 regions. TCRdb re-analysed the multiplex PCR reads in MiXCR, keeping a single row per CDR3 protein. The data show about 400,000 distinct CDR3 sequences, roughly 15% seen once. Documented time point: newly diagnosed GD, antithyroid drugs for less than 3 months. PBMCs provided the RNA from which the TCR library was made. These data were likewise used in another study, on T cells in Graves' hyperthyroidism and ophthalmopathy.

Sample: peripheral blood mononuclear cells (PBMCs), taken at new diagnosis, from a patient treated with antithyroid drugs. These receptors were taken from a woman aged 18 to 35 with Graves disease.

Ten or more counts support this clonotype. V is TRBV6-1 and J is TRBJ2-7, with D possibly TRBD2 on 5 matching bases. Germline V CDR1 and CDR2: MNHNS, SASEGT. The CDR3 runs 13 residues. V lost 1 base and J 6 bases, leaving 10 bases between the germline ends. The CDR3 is CASSEVQRGEQYF. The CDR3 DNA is TGTGCCAGCAGTGAAGTCCAACGGGGCGAGCAGTACTTC.

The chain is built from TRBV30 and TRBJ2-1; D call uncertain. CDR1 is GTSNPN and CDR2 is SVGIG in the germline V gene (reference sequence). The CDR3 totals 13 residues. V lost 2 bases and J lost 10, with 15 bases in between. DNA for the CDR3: TGTGCCTGGAGTCTAGACTGGGGTGGAGAGCAGTTCTTC. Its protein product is CAWSLDWGGEQFF. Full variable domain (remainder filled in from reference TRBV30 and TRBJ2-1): SQTIHQWPATLVQPVGSPLSLECTVEGTSNPNLYWYRQAAGRGLQLLFYSVGIGQISSEVPQNLSASRPQDRQFILSSKKLLLSDSGFYLCAWSLDWGGEQFFGPGTRLTVL.

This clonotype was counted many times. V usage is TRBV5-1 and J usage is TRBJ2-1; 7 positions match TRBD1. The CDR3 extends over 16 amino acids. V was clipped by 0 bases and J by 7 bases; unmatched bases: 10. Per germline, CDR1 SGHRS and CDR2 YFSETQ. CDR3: CASSLEPGTVRNEQFF. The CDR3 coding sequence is TGCGCCAGCAGCTTGGAACCCGGGACAGTAAGAAATGAGCAGTTCTTC.

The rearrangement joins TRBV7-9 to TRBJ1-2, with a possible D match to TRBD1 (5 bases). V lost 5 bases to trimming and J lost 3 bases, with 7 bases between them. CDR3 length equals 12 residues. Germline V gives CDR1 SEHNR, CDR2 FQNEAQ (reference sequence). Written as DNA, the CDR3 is TGTGCCAGCAGCGGGACCCACTATGGCTACACCTTC. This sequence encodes CASSGTHYGYTF.

The DNA of the CDR3 is TGTGCCAGCGCGGACCTTAACTATGGCTACACCTTC. It translates to CASADLNYGYTF. The gene calls are TRBV19 and TRBJ1-2; no reliable D call. Germline CDR1 LNHDA, CDR2 SQIVND (reference sequence). The CDR3 is 12 residues long. The V end lost 9 bases, the J end lost 1 base, and 9 bases lay between the germline ends. The full variable domain, completed using reference TRBV19 and TRBJ1-2, is DGGITQSPKYLFRKEGQNVTLSCEQNLNHDAMYWYRQDPGQGLRLIYYSQIVNDFQKGDIAEGYSVSREKKESFPLTVTSAQKNPTAFYLCASADLNYGYTFGSGTRLTVV.

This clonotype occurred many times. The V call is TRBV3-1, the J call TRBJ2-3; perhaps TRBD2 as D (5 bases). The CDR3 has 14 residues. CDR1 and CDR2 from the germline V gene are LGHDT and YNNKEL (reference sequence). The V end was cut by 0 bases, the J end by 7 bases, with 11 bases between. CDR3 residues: CASSQDEGAHTQYF. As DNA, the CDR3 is TGTGCCAGCAGCCAAGACGAGGGCGCCCATACGCAGTATTTT.

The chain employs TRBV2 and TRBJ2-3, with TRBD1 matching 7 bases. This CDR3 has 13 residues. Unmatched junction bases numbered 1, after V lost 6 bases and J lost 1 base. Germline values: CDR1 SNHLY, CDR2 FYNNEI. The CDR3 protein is CASRGTGTDTQYF. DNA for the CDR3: TGTGCCAGCAGGGGGACAGGCACAGATACGCAGTATTTT.

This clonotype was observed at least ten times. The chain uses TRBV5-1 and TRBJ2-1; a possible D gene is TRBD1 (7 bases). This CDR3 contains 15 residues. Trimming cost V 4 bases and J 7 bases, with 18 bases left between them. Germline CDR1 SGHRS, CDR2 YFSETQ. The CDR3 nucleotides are TGCGCCAGCAGCCGGACAGGCGGGATAGGTAATGAGCAGTTCTTC. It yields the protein CASSRTGGIGNEQFF.

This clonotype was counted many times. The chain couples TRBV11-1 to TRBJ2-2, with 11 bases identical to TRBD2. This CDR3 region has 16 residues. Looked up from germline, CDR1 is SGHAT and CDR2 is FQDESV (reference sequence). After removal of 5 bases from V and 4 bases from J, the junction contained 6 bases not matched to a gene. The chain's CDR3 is CASSPGTSGLTGELFF. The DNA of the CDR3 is TGTGCCAGCAGCCCAGGGACTAGCGGACTCACCGGGGAGCTGTTTTTT.

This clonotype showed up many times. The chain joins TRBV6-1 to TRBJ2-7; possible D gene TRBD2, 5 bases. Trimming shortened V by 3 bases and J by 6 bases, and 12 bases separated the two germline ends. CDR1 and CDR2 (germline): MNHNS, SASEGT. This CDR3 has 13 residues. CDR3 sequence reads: CASSDEGLGEQYF. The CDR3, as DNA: TGTGCCAGCAGTGATGAGGGTCTCGGCGAGCAGTACTTC.

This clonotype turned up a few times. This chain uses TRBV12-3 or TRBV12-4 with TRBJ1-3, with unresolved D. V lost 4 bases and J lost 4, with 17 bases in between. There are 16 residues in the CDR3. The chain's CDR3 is CASSYSVGYSGNTIYF. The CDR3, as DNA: TGTGCCAGCAGTTACTCTGTGGGGTATTCCGGAAACACCATATATTTT.

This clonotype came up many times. As DNA, the CDR3 is TGTGCCAGCAGACACTCCTCCGGGACAGGCGGCTACGAGCAGTACTTC. Amino acid sequence: CASRHSSGTGGYEQYF. The rearrangement uses TRBV6-1 and TRBJ2-7; 8 nucleotides agree with TRBD1. The ends lost 6 bases at V and 3 bases at J; junction bases unmatched: 13. This CDR3 has 16 residues. CDR1 MNHNS and CDR2 SASEGT come from the germline V gene.

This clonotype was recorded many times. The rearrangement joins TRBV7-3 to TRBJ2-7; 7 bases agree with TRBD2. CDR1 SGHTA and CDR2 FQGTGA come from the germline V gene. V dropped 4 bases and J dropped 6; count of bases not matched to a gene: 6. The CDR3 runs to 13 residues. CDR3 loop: CASSSGLEAEQYF. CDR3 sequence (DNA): TGTGCCAGCAGCTCTGGACTAGAGGCCGAGCAGTACTTC.

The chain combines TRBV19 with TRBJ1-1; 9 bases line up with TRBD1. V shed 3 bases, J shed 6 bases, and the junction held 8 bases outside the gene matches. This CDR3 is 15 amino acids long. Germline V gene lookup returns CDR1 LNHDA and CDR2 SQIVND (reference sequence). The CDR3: CASSITTGGVAEAFF. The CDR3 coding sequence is TGTGCCAGTAGTATCACGACAGGGGGAGTCGCTGAAGCTTTCTTT.

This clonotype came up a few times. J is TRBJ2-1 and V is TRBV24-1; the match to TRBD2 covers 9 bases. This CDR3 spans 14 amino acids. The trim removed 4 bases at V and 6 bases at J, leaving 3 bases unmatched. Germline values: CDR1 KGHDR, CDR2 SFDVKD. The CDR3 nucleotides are TGTGCCACCAGTGACCCGGGACTAGCCAATGAGCAGTTCTTC. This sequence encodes CATSDPGLANEQFF.

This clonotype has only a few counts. The CDR3 loop is CASSFPPIGEQFF. The DNA of the CDR3 is TGTGCCAGCAGTTTCCCTCCTATTGGTGAGCAGTTCTTC. The chain joins TRBV28 to TRBJ2-1; D unresolved. Germline CDR1 reads MDHEN; CDR2 reads SYDVKM. This CDR3 has 13 residues. The V end was cut by 3 bases, the J end by 9 bases, with 12 bases between. The whole variable domain, filled in from reference TRBV28 and TRBJ2-1, reads DVKVTQSSRYLVKRTGEKVFLECVQDMDHENMFWYRQDPGLGLRLIYFSYDVKMKEKGDIPEGYSVSREKKERFSLILESASTNQTSMYLCASSFPPIGEQFFGPGTRLTVL.

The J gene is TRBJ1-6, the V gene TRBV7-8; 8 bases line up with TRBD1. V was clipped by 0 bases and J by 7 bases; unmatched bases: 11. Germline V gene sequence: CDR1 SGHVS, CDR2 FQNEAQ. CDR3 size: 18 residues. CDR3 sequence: CASSLAVSGGARNSPLHF. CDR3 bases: TGTGCCAGCAGCTTAGCGGTCTCAGGGGGCGCAAGGAATTCACCCCTCCACTTT.

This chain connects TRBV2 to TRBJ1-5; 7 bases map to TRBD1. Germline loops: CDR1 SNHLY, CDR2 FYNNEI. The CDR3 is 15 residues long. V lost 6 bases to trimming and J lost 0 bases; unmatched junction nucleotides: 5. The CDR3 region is CASSQGTDSNQPQHF. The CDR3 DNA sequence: TGTGCCAGCAGCCAAGGGACAGATAGCAATCAGCCCCAGCATTTT.